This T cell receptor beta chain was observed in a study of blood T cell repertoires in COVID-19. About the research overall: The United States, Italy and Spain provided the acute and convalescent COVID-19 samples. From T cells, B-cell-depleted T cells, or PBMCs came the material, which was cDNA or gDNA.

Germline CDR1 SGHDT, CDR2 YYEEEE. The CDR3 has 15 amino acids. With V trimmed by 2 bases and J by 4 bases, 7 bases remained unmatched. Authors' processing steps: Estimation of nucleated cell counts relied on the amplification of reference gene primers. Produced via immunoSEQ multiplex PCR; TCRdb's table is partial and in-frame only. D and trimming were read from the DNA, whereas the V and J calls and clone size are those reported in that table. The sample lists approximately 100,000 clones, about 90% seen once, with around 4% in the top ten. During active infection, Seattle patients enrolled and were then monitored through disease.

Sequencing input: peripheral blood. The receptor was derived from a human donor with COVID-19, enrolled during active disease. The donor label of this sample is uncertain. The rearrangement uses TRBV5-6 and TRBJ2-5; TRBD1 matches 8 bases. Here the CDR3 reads CASSFLYGQGETQYF. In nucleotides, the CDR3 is TGTGCCAGCAGCTTCCTTTACGGACAGGGAGAGACCCAGTACTTC.